Listed here is a single T cell receptor beta chain. The data derive from a study of blood T cell repertoires in COVID-19. For the study at large: Donors in the United States, Italy and Spain gave samples during acute or convalescent COVID-19.

The assay was immunoSEQ multiplex PCR, and TCRdb's table has in-frame clones only and misses some. The table has approximately 210,000 clones, 82% seen once. The sequence was collected from an elderly woman with acute or convalescent COVID-19. Sequenced: peripheral blood.

The CDR3 spells CASSPLQGMGNYGYTF. The CDR3, as DNA: TGTGCCAGCAGCCCGCTCCAGGGTATGGGAAACTATGGCTACACCTTC. The chain employs TRBV5-6 and TRBJ1-2, with a tentative D call TRBD1 (5 bases). V gave up 4 bases and J gave up 2 bases, with 18 bases separating them. Germline V gene sequence: CDR1 SGHDT, CDR2 YYEEEE. This CDR3 contains 16 residues.